The 25 T cell receptor beta chains below come from one sample, sequenced in a study of shared clonotypes between healthy human individuals. TCRdb's copy holds only in-frame clones and misses some; the assay was immunoSEQ multiplex PCR. The table lists about 2.3 million clones, 93% of them singletons. Sequenced: naive CD4+ T cells from PBMCs. Indicated subset: CD45RA+ positively selected. These receptors came from a man between 18 and 29 years old in good health. Some clones in this sample may be carry-over from other donors' samples.

The rearrangement links TRBV4-2 to TRBJ2-7, with D perhaps matching TRBD2 (5 bases). This CDR3 has 17 amino acids. Trimming shortened V by 5 bases and J by 0 bases, and 20 bases separated the two germline ends. From germline, CDR1 is LGHNA and CDR2 YNFKEQ. The CDR3 DNA is TGTGCCAGCAGCTTAAACGCCGTGCGAGGAGGCTCCTACGAGCAGTACTTC. Its protein is CASSLNAVRGGSYEQYF.

The V call is TRBV9, the J call TRBJ1-2, with 10 bases lining up with TRBD1. Germline V lookup: CDR1 SGDLS, CDR2 YYNGEE. The CDR3 sequence is 14 residues long. V lost 2 bases to trimming and J lost 8 bases; unmatched junction nucleotides: 6. In DNA, the CDR3 is TGTGCCAGCAGCGTCCCGGGACAGGGGAGAGGCTACACCTTC. Residues: CASSVPGQGRGYTF.

This rearrangement joins TRBV5-8 to TRBJ2-6, with a possible D match to TRBD1 (5 bases). Per germline, CDR1 SGHTS and CDR2 YDEGEE. This CDR3 is 18 amino acids long. Trimming stripped 0 bases from V and 4 bases from J, with 17 bases between. This CDR3 is CASSLVAGLLEGANVLTF. The CDR3 coding sequence is TGTGCCAGCAGCTTGGTGGCAGGGCTCCTAGAAGGGGCCAACGTCCTGACTTTC.

J is TRBJ2-7 and V is TRBV7-9; no clear D gene. From germline, CDR1 is SEHNR and CDR2 FQNEAQ (reference sequence). With 1 base removed from V and 6 bases from J, the gap between germline ends came to 13 bases. This CDR3 is 14 amino acids long. The CDR3 protein is CASSLVWEPSEQYF. DNA for the CDR3: TGTGCCAGCAGCTTAGTCTGGGAACCCAGCGAGCAGTACTTC. Full variable domain (outside the CDR3, taken from reference TRBV7-9 and TRBJ2-7): DTGVSQNPRHKITKRGQNVTFRCDPISEHNRLYWYRQTLGQGPEFLTYFQNEAQLEKSRLLSDRFSAERPKGSFSTLEIQRTEQGDSAMYLCASSLVWEPSEQYFGPGTRLTVT.

This rearrangement joins TRBV19 to TRBJ2-1, with D maybe TRBD1 (6 bases). Germline V gene data show CDR1 as LNHDA and CDR2 as SQIVND (reference sequence). V lost 11 bases and J lost 5, with 13 bases in between. CDR3 length: 12 residues. CDR3 bases: TGTGCCGCATGGACAGAGCACAATGAGCAGTTCTTC. The encoded protein is CAAWTEHNEQFF. Full variable domain (outside the CDR3, taken from reference TRBV19 and TRBJ2-1): DGGITQSPKYLFRKEGQNVTLSCEQNLNHDAMYWYRQDPGQGLRLIYYSQIVNDFQKGDIAEGYSVSREKKESFPLTVTSAQKNPTAFYLCAAWTEHNEQFFGPGTRLTVL.

The V call is TRBV7-2, the J call TRBJ2-3; no clear D. Germline CDR1 and CDR2: SGHTA and FQGNSA. Deletions cut 2 bases from V and 13 bases from J, with 16 bases between. The CDR3 is made up of 13 amino acids. The CDR3 reads CASSLSGLPWEYF. DNA of the CDR3: TGTGCCAGCAGCTTATCGGGCCTTCCTTGGGAGTATTTT.

The chain couples TRBV5-4 to TRBJ2-2; 10 nucleotides line up with TRBD2. The germline V gene has CDR1 SGHNT and CDR2 YYREEE (reference sequence). The CDR3 extends over 15 amino acids. V was clipped by 10 bases and J by 4 bases; unmatched bases: 10. Written as DNA, the CDR3 is TGTGCCGTATCAATCGGACTAGCGGCCACCGGGGAGCTGTTTTTT. Its protein is CAVSIGLAATGELFF.

The rearrangement joins TRBV5-1 to TRBJ2-2; D is perhaps TRBD1 or TRBD2 (5 bases each). Germline-derived CDR1 and CDR2 are SGHRS and YFSETQ. Trimming took 4 bases from V and 6 from J, leaving 13 bases between them. The CDR3 consists of 14 residues. DNA of the CDR3: TGCGCCAGCAGCCCGGGGACCCCAGCCGGGGAGCTGTTTTTT. Its protein product is CASSPGTPAGELFF.

The rearrangement joins TRBV28 to TRBJ1-3; no definite D call. V lost 1 base and J lost 0, with 16 bases in between. This CDR3 has 18 amino acids. The germline V gene has CDR1 MDHEN and CDR2 SYDVKM. This CDR3 is CASSLSNVAQLSGNTIYF. The CDR3 DNA reads as TGTGCCAGCAGTTTATCGAACGTTGCACAGCTCTCTGGAAACACCATATATTTT.

The CDR3 loop reads CASSLGWPPIRGEGEQYF. The CDR3 DNA reads as TGTGCCAGCAGCTTAGGGTGGCCCCCCATCAGGGGTGAAGGCGAGCAGTACTTC. J is TRBJ2-7 and V is TRBV11-2, with D possibly being TRBD1 (6 bases). V was trimmed by 1 base and J by 6 bases, leaving 25 bases between them. CDR3 size: 18 residues. CDR1 SGHAT and CDR2 FQNNGV come from the germline V gene.

The CDR3 protein is CASRTGTRVYNEQFF. CDR3 coding DNA: TGTGCCAGTCGAACCGGGACTCGGGTCTACAATGAGCAGTTCTTC. This chain links TRBV19 with TRBJ2-1, with D possibly TRBD2 on 6 matching bases. CDR3 length equals 15 residues. The germline CDR1 and CDR2 sequences are LNHDA and SQIVND (reference sequence). Trimming took 8 bases from V and 3 from J, leaving 17 bases between them.

The CDR3 region has the DNA TGTGCCAGCAGCTTAGGGGGCCTTGGGGCCGGGGAGCTGTTTTTT. The encoded protein is CASSLGGLGAGELFF. The V call is TRBV7-6, the J call TRBJ2-2; a weak D match, TRBD1 (5 bases). The CDR3 loop spans 15 amino acids. Per germline, CDR1 SGHVS and CDR2 FNYEAQ. Trimming removed 1 base at V and 6 bases at J, with 12 bases between.

The chain links TRBV4-3 to TRBJ2-4; D not resolved. Germline-derived CDR1 and CDR2 are LGHNA and YSLEER. Trimming removed 3 bases from V and 0 bases from J, with 12 bases in between. CDR3 size: 16 residues. The CDR3 region is CASSHHVFPAKNIQYF. In nucleotides, the CDR3 is TGCGCCAGCAGCCACCACGTATTTCCAGCCAAAAACATTCAGTACTTC.

The chain uses TRBV11-3 and TRBJ1-1; D remains ambiguous. The CDR3 is 13 amino acids. CDR1 SGHNT and CDR2 YENEEA come from the germline V gene. V was trimmed by 5 bases and J by 1 base, leaving 8 bases between them. DNA of the CDR3: TGTGCCAGCAGCATTGACGGGAACACTGAAGCTTTCTTT. It yields the protein CASSIDGNTEAFF.

As regards this clone: Other DNA sequences within the sample encode an identical CDR3. This sequence joins TRBV2 and TRBJ2-7; TRBD2 matches 10 bases. The ends lost 1 base at V and 6 bases at J; junction bases unmatched: 3. The CDR3 covers 14 residues. CDR1 is SNHLY, CDR2 FYNNEI, per germline. The CDR3 loop is CASSEGLAGVEQYF. In DNA form, the CDR3 reads TGTGCCAGCAGTGAAGGGCTAGCGGGAGTCGAGCAGTACTTC.

The chain carries TRBV7-8 and TRBJ2-2; the D is unclear. Germline V gene sequence: CDR1 SGHVS, CDR2 FQNEAQ. There are 15 residues in the CDR3. V was trimmed by 1 base and J by 6 bases, leaving 12 bases between them. CDR3 loop: CASSLVLELPGELFF. The CDR3, as DNA: TGTGCCAGCAGCTTAGTTTTAGAACTCCCCGGGGAGCTGTTTTTT.

The V call is TRBV19, the J call TRBJ2-7; possibly TRBD2 for D (6 bases). Trimming removed 2 bases from V and 6 bases from J, with 14 bases in between. Germline V lookup: CDR1 LNHDA, CDR2 SQIVND (reference sequence). CDR3 size: 14 residues. As DNA, the CDR3 is TGTGCCAGTAGTATAATCGGGGGTGCGGTCGAGCAGTACTTC. It yields the protein CASSIIGGAVEQYF.

The chain uses TRBV6-5 and TRBJ2-7, with no clear D. Germline CDR1 is MNHEY and CDR2 is SVGAGI. The CDR3 covers 14 residues. The V end was cut by 2 bases, the J end by 3 bases, with 11 bases between. CDR3: CASSYGRSYYEQYF. CDR3 nucleotides: TGTGCCAGCAGTTACGGGCGGAGTTACTACGAGCAGTACTTC.

Details on this clone: This sample also contains other DNA sequences that code for the same CDR3. The chain has TRBV5-1 and TRBJ1-5; no clear D gene. Germline V gene lookup returns CDR1 SGHRS and CDR2 YFSETQ. The CDR3 sequence is 13 residues long. V lost 5 bases and J lost 4, with 10 bases in between. CDR3 coding DNA: TGCGCCAGCAGTCTCGACGGAAATCAGCCCCAGCATTTT. Translated, it gives CASSLDGNQPQHF. Full variable domain (rest looked up from reference TRBV5-1 and TRBJ1-5): KAGVTQTPRYLIKTRGQQVTLSCSPISGHRSVSWYQQTPGQGLQFLFEYFSETQRNKGNFPGRFSGRQFSNSRSEMNVSTLELGDSALYLCASSLDGNQPQHFGDGTRLSIL.

Worth noting for this clone: At the DNA level, this CDR3 is encoded by other sequences in the same sample as well. The rearrangement uses TRBV11-2 and TRBJ2-2; no firm D call. Germline V gives CDR1 SGHAT, CDR2 FQNNGV. This CDR3 comprises 12 residues. The V and J ends lost 5 bases and 6 bases respectively, with 7 bases between them. CDR3 bases: TGTGCCAGCAGCCTACGGCCCGGGGAGCTGTTTTTT. Amino acid sequence: CASSLRPGELFF.

Comments on this clone: The sample holds other DNA sequences that translate to the same CDR3. As DNA, the CDR3 is TGTGCCAGCACTTTAGAAGGGGCCAACGTCCTGACTTTC. Translated, it gives CASTLEGANVLTF. The V and J genes are TRBV2 and TRBJ2-6; no reliable D call. The CDR3 contains 13 residues. The V and J ends lost 7 bases and 4 bases respectively, with 8 bases between them. Germline CDR1 SNHLY, CDR2 FYNNEI.

The V call is TRBV6-6, the J call TRBJ1-1, with a tentative D call TRBD1 (6 bases). Germline CDR1 is MNHNY and CDR2 is SVGAGI (reference sequence). Trimming removed 7 bases from V and 2 bases from J, with 14 bases in between. CDR3 size: 14 residues. CDR3 loop: CASKGGTVNTEAFF. In DNA, the CDR3 is TGTGCCAGCAAAGGGGGGACGGTTAACACTGAAGCTTTCTTT.

The chain recombines TRBV5-1 with TRBJ2-7; D is undetermined. Germline V gene data show CDR1 as SGHRS and CDR2 as YFSETQ. V was shortened by 0 bases and J by 0 bases, with 13 bases between the two germline ends. This CDR3 contains 16 residues. DNA of the CDR3: TGCGCCAGCAGCTTGGCGGTACTATCAAGCTCCTACGAGCAGTACTTC. Amino acids: CASSLAVLSSSYEQYF.

This chain links TRBV12-5 with TRBJ2-3, with D maybe TRBD1 (6 bases). Trimming removed 1 base from V and 4 bases from J, with 12 bases in between. This CDR3 is 15 amino acids long. CDR1 and CDR2 from the germline V gene are LGHNT and FRNRAP. As DNA, the CDR3 is TGTGCTAGTGGTTTGGGGTGGACAGTTCCAGATACGCAGTATTTT. Translation gives CASGLGWTVPDTQYF.

This CDR3 reads CASSLAGNMNTEAFF. Here the CDR3 DNA reads TGTGCCAGCAGCTTGGCGGGGAACATGAACACTGAAGCTTTCTTT. The rearrangement joins TRBV5-4 to TRBJ1-1; D remains ambiguous. Looked up from germline, CDR1 is SGHNT and CDR2 is YYREEE (reference sequence). The CDR3 has 15 residues. V lost 0 bases, J lost 0 bases, and 9 bases lay in between.